These 21 T cell receptor beta chains share one sample of origin, sequenced in a study of blood T cell repertoires in COVID-19. Assay: immunoSEQ multiplex PCR; the TCRdb copy retains only in-frame clones and omits some. The sample lists about 100,000 clones, over 65% occurring once. The sample consisted of peripheral blood. The source is a human donor in a cohort sampled during active COVID-19.

V gene TRBV4-3 combines with J gene TRBJ1-4; D gene ambiguous. V was clipped by 0 bases and J by 10 bases, with 15 bases between them. Germline V lookup: CDR1 LGHNA, CDR2 YSLEER. The CDR3 has 15 residues. The CDR3 DNA reads TGCGCCAGCAGCCAAGAATCAATAGGAGAAGGAAAACTGTTTTTT. Translated: CASSQESIGEGKLFF.

The rearrangement links TRBV3-1 (or the pseudogene TRBV3-2) to TRBJ1-2; a weak D match, TRBD1 (6 bases). V was shortened by 0 bases and J by 4 bases, with 12 bases between the two germline ends. The CDR3 is made up of 15 amino acids. Germline V CDR1 and CDR2: LGHDT, YNNKEL (reference sequence). CDR3 nucleotides: TGTGCCAGCAGCCAAGAACAGGGTTTTATCTATGGCTACACCTTC. It translates to CASSQEQGFIYGYTF.

The chain is built from TRBV3-1 (or the pseudogene TRBV3-2) and TRBJ2-1, with 9 positions matching TRBD2. Looked up from germline, CDR1 is LGHDT and CDR2 is YNNKEL (reference sequence). The CDR3 totals 16 residues. The ends lost 1 base at V and 4 bases at J; junction bases unmatched: 5. The CDR3 is CASSQGLADYYNEQFF. The DNA of the CDR3 is TGTGCCAGCAGCCAAGGACTAGCGGACTATTACAATGAGCAGTTCTTC.

V usage is TRBV12-3 or TRBV12-4 and J usage is TRBJ1-5; no reliable D call. V was clipped by 5 bases and J by 3 bases, with 8 bases between them. This CDR3 region has 13 residues. In DNA, the CDR3 is TGTGCCAGCAGTCCCCTCCTCAATCAGCCCCAGCATTTT. Protein sequence: CASSPLLNQPQHF.

The chain uses TRBV18 and TRBJ2-6, with 7 bases aligning to TRBD1. This CDR3 is 16 amino acids long. V shed 6 bases, J shed 0 bases, and the junction held 5 bases outside the gene matches. Per the germline V gene, CDR1 is KGHSH and CDR2 is LQKENI. DNA for the CDR3: TGTGCCAGCTCCCTCGGGACAGCCTCTGGGGCCAACGTCCTGACTTTC. Residues: CASSLGTASGANVLTF.

V gene TRBV18 combines with J gene TRBJ1-1, with D possibly matching TRBD1 (6 bases). CDR3 length: 13 amino acids. The V gene's germline CDR1 is KGHSH and CDR2 LQKENI. V was pared by 6 bases and J by 5 bases, with 13 bases between. The CDR3 DNA reads TGTGCCAGCTCGGGGGGGCTGGTTACTGAAGCTTTCTTT. This translates into CASSGGLVTEAFF.

This chain uses TRBV6-6 with TRBJ2-2; no reliable D call. Per germline, CDR1 MNHNY and CDR2 SVGAGI (reference sequence). The CDR3 loop spans 12 amino acids. V gave up 2 bases and J gave up 7 bases, with 5 bases separating them. The CDR3 loop reads CASSYEVGELFF. In DNA form, the CDR3 reads TGTGCCAGCAGTTACGAGGTCGGGGAGCTGTTTTTT.

This clone was found once. This chain joins TRBV30 and TRBJ2-7; 11 bases map to TRBD1. Germline V CDR1 and CDR2: GTSNPN, SVGIG (reference sequence). The CDR3 contains 14 residues. Trimming took 1 base from V and 5 from J; bases not matched to a gene: 4. The CDR3 loop reads CAWSGTGGTNEQYF. CDR3 DNA: TGTGCCTGGAGTGGGACAGGGGGCACTAACGAGCAGTACTTC.

This clone was seen only once. V usage is TRBV12-3 or TRBV12-4 and J usage is TRBJ2-7; no clear D. CDR3 length equals 11 residues. With 6 bases removed from V and 5 bases from J, the gap between germline ends came to 8 bases. CDR3 region: CASSPRDEQYF. The CDR3 DNA reads as TGTGCCAGCAGCCCTCGGGACGAGCAGTACTTC.

The V gene is TRBV5-1, the J gene TRBJ2-5; 10 nucleotides match TRBD1. The CDR3 covers 16 residues. Germline CDR1 and CDR2: SGHRS and YFSETQ. J lost 4 bases, V lost 5 bases, and 11 bases had no gene match. Here the CDR3 DNA reads TGCGCCAGCAGTTATAGTCCCGGGACAGGGGTAGAGACCCAGTACTTC. Protein: CASSYSPGTGVETQYF.

The V call is TRBV9, the J call TRBJ2-7; D is perhaps TRBD1 (5 bases). Germline V gene lookup returns CDR1 SGDLS and CDR2 YYNGEE. The V end lost 5 bases, the J end lost 4 bases, and 16 bases lay between the germline ends. This CDR3 contains 14 residues. The CDR3 spells CASSNRLLVYEQYF. CDR3 in DNA: TGTGCCAGCAGTAACAGGCTTCTCGTATACGAGCAGTACTTC. Filled out from reference TRBV9 and TRBJ2-7, the complete variable domain reads DSGVTQTPKHLITATGQRVTLRCSPRSGDLSVYWYQQSLDQGLQFLIQYYNGEERAKGNILERFSAQQFPDLHSELNLSSLELGDSALYFCASSNRLLVYEQYFGPGTRLTVT.

J is TRBJ2-7 and V is TRBV9; 11 bases map to TRBD2. Trimming removed 3 bases from V and 2 bases from J; junction bases left unmatched: 4. The germline gives CDR1 SGDLS, CDR2 YYNGEE. The CDR3 has 15 residues. CDR3 in DNA: TGTGCCAGCAGCGCGGGGACTAGCGGCCCCTACGAGCAGTACTTC. It yields the protein CASSAGTSGPYEQYF.

The chain has TRBV6-5 and TRBJ2-7; D is perhaps TRBD1 (6 bases). There are 14 residues in the CDR3. Germline assignment: CDR1 MNHEY and CDR2 SVGAGI. Deletions cut 8 bases from V and 1 base from J, with 15 bases between. CDR3 coding DNA: TGTGCCAGCTGCCCTAAAACAGGGTCCTACGAGCAGTACTTC. Amino acid sequence: CASCPKTGSYEQYF.

The chain links TRBV6-5 to TRBJ2-7; unclear D gene. The CDR3 has 14 amino acids. CDR1 is MNHEY, CDR2 SVGAGI, per germline. The V gene lost 6 bases and the J gene lost 1 base, with 13 bases spanning the gap. The CDR3 spells CASSPVPGSYEQYF. CDR3 nucleotides: TGTGCCAGCAGCCCCGTCCCGGGTTCCTACGAGCAGTACTTC.

The chain links TRBV19 to TRBJ2-3; D gene unclear. This CDR3 spans 16 amino acids. Trimming removed 1 base from V and 3 bases from J, with 14 bases in between. Per germline, CDR1 LNHDA and CDR2 SQIVND (reference sequence). The CDR3 region has the DNA TGTGCCAGTAGTATAGTCCCACCCCGGGTAACAGATACGCAGTATTTT. Its translation is CASSIVPPRVTDTQYF.

The chain uses TRBV6-5 and TRBJ2-1, with TRBD1 as a possible D gene (5 bases). The CDR3 has 14 residues. Trimming took 6 bases from V and 0 from J, leaving 9 bases between them. CDR1 is MNHEY, CDR2 SVGAGI, per germline. CDR3 region: CASRIDSSYNEQFF. As DNA, the CDR3 is TGTGCCAGCAGAATAGACAGCTCCTACAATGAGCAGTTCTTC.

The chain uses TRBV5-1 and TRBJ2-7, with 14 bases identical to TRBD2. Trimming at V came to 4 bases and at J to 7 bases, leaving 4 bases not matched to a gene. In germline, CDR1 is SGHRS, CDR2 YFSETQ. The CDR3 runs 14 residues. The CDR3 is CASSQTSGGAEQYF. The CDR3 region has the DNA TGCGCCAGCAGCCAGACTAGCGGGGGGGCTGAGCAGTACTTC. Using reference TRBV5-1 and TRBJ2-7 for the parts outside the CDR3, the full variable domain is KAGVTQTPRYLIKTRGQQVTLSCSPISGHRSVSWYQQTPGQGLQFLFEYFSETQRNKGNFPGRFSGRQFSNSRSEMNVSTLELGDSALYLCASSQTSGGAEQYFGPGTRLTVT.

The chain employs TRBV6-5 and TRBJ2-7; tentatively, D is TRBD2 (5 bases). Germline assignment: CDR1 MNHEY and CDR2 SVGAGI. The CDR3 length is 15 residues. Between the trimmed V and J ends, which lost 5 bases and 0 bases, there was a span of 14 bases. CDR3 coding DNA: TGTGCCAGCAGTCAGGACTTCCTAAACTCCTACGAGCAGTACTTC. Protein product: CASSQDFLNSYEQYF.

The chain joins TRBV19 to TRBJ1-1, with 7 nucleotides matching TRBD1. CDR1 LNHDA and CDR2 SQIVND come from the germline V gene (reference sequence). J was trimmed by 2 bases and V by 9 bases; bases with no gene match: 9. The CDR3 extends over 14 amino acids. CDR3 bases: TGTGCCAGCTTCCCGGGACAGCTAAACACTGAAGCTTTCTTT. This gives the protein CASFPGQLNTEAFF.

This clone was counted only a few times. The V call is TRBV7-9, the J call TRBJ1-2; no clear D gene. This CDR3 region has 13 residues. In germline, CDR1 is SEHNR, CDR2 FQNEAQ (reference sequence). The V end was cut by 2 bases, the J end by 3 bases, with 7 bases between. The CDR3 loop reads CASSLSLDYGYTF. CDR3 in DNA: TGTGCCAGCAGCTTAAGTCTAGACTATGGCTACACCTTC.

The V call is TRBV7-2, the J call TRBJ1-2, with D possibly TRBD1 on 6 matching bases. Trimming left V 5 bases short and J 7 bases short, with 8 bases between. Germline assignment: CDR1 SGHTA and CDR2 FQGNSA. The CDR3 is made up of 11 amino acids. CDR3 sequence reads: CASSPDSGYTF. The CDR3 nucleotides read TGTGCCAGCAGCCCGGACAGTGGCTACACCTTC.